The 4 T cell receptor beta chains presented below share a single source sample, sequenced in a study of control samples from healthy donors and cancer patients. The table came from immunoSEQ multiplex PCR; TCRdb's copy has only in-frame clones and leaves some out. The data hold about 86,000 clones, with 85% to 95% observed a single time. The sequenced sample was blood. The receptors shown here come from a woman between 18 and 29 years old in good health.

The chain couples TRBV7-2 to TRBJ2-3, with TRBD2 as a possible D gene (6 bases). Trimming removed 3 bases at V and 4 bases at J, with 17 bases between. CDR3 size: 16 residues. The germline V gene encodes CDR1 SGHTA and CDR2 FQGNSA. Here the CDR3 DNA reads TGTGCCAGCAGCTTTTTAGCGTCCTGGGGGGCAGATACGCAGTATTTT. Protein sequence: CASSFLASWGADTQYF.

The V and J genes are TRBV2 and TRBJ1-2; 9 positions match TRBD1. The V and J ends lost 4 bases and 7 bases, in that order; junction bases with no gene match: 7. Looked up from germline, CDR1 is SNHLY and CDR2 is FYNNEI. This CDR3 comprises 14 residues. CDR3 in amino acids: CASSGQDRGTGYTF. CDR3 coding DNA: TGTGCCAGCAGTGGACAGGACAGGGGAACTGGCTACACCTTC.

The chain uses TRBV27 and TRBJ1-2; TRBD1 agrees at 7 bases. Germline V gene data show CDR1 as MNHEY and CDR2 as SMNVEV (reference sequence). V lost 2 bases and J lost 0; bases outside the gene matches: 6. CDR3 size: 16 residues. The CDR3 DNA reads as TGTGCCAGCAGTTTAGTCAGGGGGAATTCTAACTATGGCTACACCTTC. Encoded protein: CASSLVRGNSNYGYTF.

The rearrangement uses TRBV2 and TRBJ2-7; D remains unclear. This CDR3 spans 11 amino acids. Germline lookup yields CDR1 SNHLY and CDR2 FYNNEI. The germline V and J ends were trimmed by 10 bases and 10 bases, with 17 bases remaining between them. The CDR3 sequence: CATVRPSGQYF. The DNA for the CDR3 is TGTGCCACCGTACGGCCCTCCGGACAGTACTTC. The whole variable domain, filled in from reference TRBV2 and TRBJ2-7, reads EPEVTQTPSHQVTQMGQEVILRCVPISNHLYFYWYRQILGQKVEFLVSFYNNEISEKSEIFDDQFSVERPDGSNFTLKIRSTKLEDSAMYFCATVRPSGQYFGPGTRLTVT.